Below are 20 T cell receptor beta chains sequenced from a single sample in a study of vaccination effects on CD4 cells after COVID-19. Antigen-specific CD4+ T cells expanded by the ViraFEST assay with viral peptide pools were then sequenced. Following culture for about 11 days, CD4+ T cells were isolated. None of the vaccinated had previously contracted SARS-CoV-2, and their nucleocapsid antibodies tested negative. Clones were sequenced by immunoSEQ multiplex PCR, and TCRdb holds only the in-frame ones, with some missing. This table holds tens of thousands of clones, around 70% found once. These receptors' antigens are unknown. The material sequenced was CD4+ T cells from PBMCs cultured with SARS-CoV-2 spike peptides, taken before COVID-19 vaccination. The receptor source for this set is a human donor who received a COVID-19 vaccine.

This clone appeared a few times. The V call is TRBV19, the J call TRBJ1-6, with 7 bases fitting TRBD1. CDR3 length: 14 residues. Germline-derived CDR1 and CDR2 are LNHDA and SQIVND (reference sequence). Trimming at V came to 7 bases and at J to 7 bases, leaving 7 bases not matched to a gene. The CDR3 DNA is TGTGCCAGTACCACCGGGACAGAGAATTCACCCCTCCACTTT. Encoded protein: CASTTGTENSPLHF.

In its sample, this clone was seen a few times. The chain joins TRBV7-2 to TRBJ2-7, with 7 bases identical to TRBD1. V dropped 10 bases and J dropped 3; count of bases not matched to a gene: 12. Per germline, CDR1 SGHTA and CDR2 FQGNSA. The CDR3 totals 14 residues. As DNA, the CDR3 is TGTGCCACCAGACTCGACAGGGTCGGCTACGAGCAGTACTTC. Encoded protein: CATRLDRVGYEQYF.

The rearrangement joins TRBV28 to TRBJ1-1; a weak D match, TRBD1 (5 bases). Germline V lookup: CDR1 MDHEN, CDR2 SYDVKM. The CDR3 consists of 14 residues. V gave up 3 bases and J gave up 4 bases, with 12 bases separating them. This CDR3 is CASSLGPGGTEAFF. Here the CDR3 DNA reads TGTGCCAGCAGTTTGGGGCCGGGGGGCACTGAAGCTTTCTTT. The full variable domain, its missing parts supplied by reference TRBV28 and TRBJ1-1, is DVKVTQSSRYLVKRTGEKVFLECVQDMDHENMFWYRQDPGLGLRLIYFSYDVKMKEKGDIPEGYSVSREKKERFSLILESASTNQTSMYLCASSLGPGGTEAFFGQGTRLTVV.

This chain connects TRBV30 to TRBJ2-7, with D possibly matching TRBD2 (5 bases). This CDR3 is built from 13 residues. Trimming removed 5 bases from V and 3 bases from J, with 14 bases in between. The germline CDR1 and CDR2 sequences are GTSNPN and SVGIG (reference sequence). CDR3 residues: CAWGLLGVYEQYF. CDR3 in DNA: TGTGCCTGGGGCCTTCTCGGGGTCTACGAGCAGTACTTC.

The rearrangement uses TRBV18 and TRBJ1-5, with a tentative D call TRBD1 (5 bases). The V end was cut by 4 bases, the J end by 4 bases, with 11 bases between. The germline V gene has CDR1 KGHSH and CDR2 LQKENI. This CDR3 is built from 14 residues. CDR3 in DNA: TGTGCCAGCTCACGAGACGGGGGGAATCAGCCCCAGCATTTT. This encodes CASSRDGGNQPQHF.

This chain links TRBV7-3 with TRBJ1-6; D unclear. The CDR3 spans 15 residues. V shed 2 bases and J shed 7 bases, with 12 bases lying between them. The germline V gene has CDR1 SGHTA and CDR2 FQGTGA. The CDR3 DNA is TGTGCCAGCAGCTTAGGGGAGCTTTCAAATTCACCCCTCCACTTT. Its translation: CASSLGELSNSPLHF.

The chain carries TRBV5-1 and TRBJ2-5; 12 bases map to TRBD2. From germline, CDR1 is SGHRS and CDR2 YFSETQ. This CDR3 has 16 residues. V lost 4 bases, J lost 2 bases, and 6 bases stayed unmatched. CDR3: CASSPGLAGAQETQYF. The CDR3 DNA reads TGCGCCAGCAGCCCGGGACTAGCGGGTGCTCAAGAGACCCAGTACTTC. Full variable domain (rest looked up from reference TRBV5-1 and TRBJ2-5): KAGVTQTPRYLIKTRGQQVTLSCSPISGHRSVSWYQQTPGQGLQFLFEYFSETQRNKGNFPGRFSGRQFSNSRSEMNVSTLELGDSALYLCASSPGLAGAQETQYFGPGTRLLVL.

The chain links TRBV3-1 (or the pseudogene TRBV3-2) to TRBJ1-3, with a tentative D call TRBD1 (6 bases). The germline gives CDR1 LGHDT, CDR2 YNNKEL (reference sequence). The CDR3 spans 13 residues. V shed 9 bases and J shed 7 bases, with 16 bases lying between them. The CDR3 bases are TGTGCCAGTCGTGACAGGATGTTGAACACCATATATTTT. It specifies CASRDRMLNTIYF.

V gene TRBV10-3 combines with J gene TRBJ1-1, with D possibly matching TRBD1 (6 bases). Deletions cut 5 bases from V and 4 bases from J, with 17 bases between. Germline V gives CDR1 ENHRY, CDR2 SYGVKD. The CDR3 length is 15 residues. CDR3 nucleotide sequence: TGTGCCATCAGTCCAGAAATAGGGGGAGTCACTGAAGCTTTCTTT. Protein product: CAISPEIGGVTEAFF.

A few counts support this clone. J is TRBJ1-5 and V is TRBV30; D not resolved. The CDR3 has 12 amino acids. Trimming removed 8 bases at V and 4 bases at J, with 12 bases between. Germline V gene lookup returns CDR1 GTSNPN and CDR2 SVGIG (reference sequence). In nucleotides, the CDR3 is TGTGCCCTTGAAACGGGGAATCAGCCCCAGCATTTT. It yields the protein CALETGNQPQHF.

The sample holds a few counts of this clone. The chain is built from TRBV4-2 and TRBJ2-7; D remains unclear. Germline assignment: CDR1 LGHNA and CDR2 YNFKEQ. Trimming stripped 2 bases from V and 1 base from J, with 21 bases between. The CDR3 spans 18 residues. CDR3 residues: CASSQLTGAGGRSYEQYF. The CDR3 DNA reads as TGTGCCAGCAGCCAACTAACCGGCGCTGGCGGACGGTCCTACGAGCAGTACTTC.

This clone was seen a few times. The V and J genes are TRBV10-3 and TRBJ2-1; tentatively, D is TRBD1 or TRBD2 (5 bases each). The CDR3 contains 14 residues. Trimming removed 9 bases at V and 5 bases at J, with 17 bases between. Germline CDR1 ENHRY, CDR2 SYGVKD. The CDR3 nucleotides read TGTGCCATTCAAGGGGACGGAGGCGACAATGAGCAGTTCTTC. Its protein is CAIQGDGGDNEQFF.

This chain uses TRBV7-9 with TRBJ2-3, with no clear D. This CDR3 is built from 17 residues. Germline V gene lookup returns CDR1 SEHNR and CDR2 FQNEAQ (reference sequence). Trimming removed 2 bases from V and 2 bases from J, with 17 bases in between. The CDR3 region is CASSLWLGGITTDTQYF. The CDR3 DNA follows: TGTGCCAGCAGCTTATGGCTTGGCGGAATTACCACAGATACGCAGTATTTT.

The rearrangement uses TRBV7-2 and TRBJ1-1, with 11 positions matching TRBD1. The CDR3 is 14 amino acids. Trimming removed 1 base from V and 8 bases from J; junction bases left unmatched: 3. CDR1 and CDR2 (germline): SGHTA, FQGNSA. CDR3 loop: CASSLGTGGLEAFF. CDR3 nucleotide sequence: TGTGCCAGCAGCTTAGGGACAGGGGGCCTCGAAGCTTTCTTT.

This chain links TRBV5-6 with TRBJ2-1, with TRBD2 identical over 8 bases. With V trimmed by 4 bases and J by 4 bases, 7 bases remained unmatched. Germline V gene sequence: CDR1 SGHDT, CDR2 YYEEEE. This CDR3 has 15 amino acids. The CDR3 sequence is CASSRRTSGYNEQFF. The CDR3 region has the DNA TGTGCCAGCAGCCGGAGAACTAGCGGATACAATGAGCAGTTCTTC.

J is TRBJ1-1 and V is TRBV7-8; a possible D gene is TRBD1 (6 bases). The ends were cut back, 5 bases at V and 3 bases at J, with 13 bases in the middle. Germline V gene sequence: CDR1 SGHVS, CDR2 FQNEAQ. CDR3 length: 14 amino acids. The CDR3 is CASSPHTGYTEAFF. The DNA of the CDR3 is TGTGCCAGCAGCCCACACACAGGGTACACTGAAGCTTTCTTT.

The chain employs TRBV11-2 and TRBJ2-7, with TRBD2 matching over 14 bases. This CDR3 has 15 residues. J lost 5 bases, V lost 4 bases, and 4 bases had no gene match. Germline CDR1 is SGHAT and CDR2 is FQNNGV. The CDR3 DNA reads TGTGCCAGCAGCTCGACTAGCGGGGGGGGCCACGAGCAGTACTTC. This translates into CASSSTSGGGHEQYF.

This sequence joins TRBV19 and TRBJ2-1; perhaps TRBD2 as D (5 bases). This CDR3 comprises 17 residues. Germline CDR1 LNHDA, CDR2 SQIVND (reference sequence). V was trimmed by 3 bases and J by 5 bases, leaving 20 bases between them. CDR3 bases: TGTGCCAGTAGTATCCTTGTCGGTACTAGACGGAACAATGAGCAGTTCTTC. Amino acid sequence: CASSILVGTRRNNEQFF.

CDR3 loop: CASSLDRSNEQFF. The CDR3 DNA is TGTGCCAGCAGTCTGGACCGTTCCAATGAGCAGTTCTTC. The chain uses TRBV28 and TRBJ2-1; D is unclear. V was cut by 5 bases and J by 6 bases, with 11 bases left in between. Per germline, CDR1 MDHEN and CDR2 SYDVKM. There are 13 residues in the CDR3.

The chain couples TRBV2 to TRBJ1-3; 8 nucleotides agree with TRBD1. This CDR3 has 14 amino acids. The ends lost 9 bases at V and 5 bases at J; junction bases unmatched: 9. CDR1 SNHLY and CDR2 FYNNEI come from the germline V gene. CDR3: CARSGQGARNTIYF. CDR3 sequence (DNA): TGTGCCAGGTCCGGGCAGGGGGCAAGAAACACCATATATTTT.